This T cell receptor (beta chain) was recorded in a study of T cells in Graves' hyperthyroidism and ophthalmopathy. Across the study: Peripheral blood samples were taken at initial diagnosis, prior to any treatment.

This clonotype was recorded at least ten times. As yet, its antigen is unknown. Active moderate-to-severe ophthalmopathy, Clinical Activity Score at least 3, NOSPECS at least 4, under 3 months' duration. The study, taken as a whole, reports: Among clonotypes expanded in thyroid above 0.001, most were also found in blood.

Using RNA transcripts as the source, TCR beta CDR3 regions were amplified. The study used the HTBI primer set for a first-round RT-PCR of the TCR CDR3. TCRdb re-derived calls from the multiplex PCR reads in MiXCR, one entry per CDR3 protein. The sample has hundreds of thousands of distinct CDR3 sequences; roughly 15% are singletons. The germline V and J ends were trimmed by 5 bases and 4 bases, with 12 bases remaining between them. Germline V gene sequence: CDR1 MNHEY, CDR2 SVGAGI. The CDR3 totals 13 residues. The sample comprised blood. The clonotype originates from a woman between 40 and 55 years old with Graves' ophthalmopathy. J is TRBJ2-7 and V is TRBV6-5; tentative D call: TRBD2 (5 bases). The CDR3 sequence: CASSPRGKYEQYF. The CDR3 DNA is TGTGCCAGCAGTCCCCGAGGGAAATACGAGCAGTACTTC.